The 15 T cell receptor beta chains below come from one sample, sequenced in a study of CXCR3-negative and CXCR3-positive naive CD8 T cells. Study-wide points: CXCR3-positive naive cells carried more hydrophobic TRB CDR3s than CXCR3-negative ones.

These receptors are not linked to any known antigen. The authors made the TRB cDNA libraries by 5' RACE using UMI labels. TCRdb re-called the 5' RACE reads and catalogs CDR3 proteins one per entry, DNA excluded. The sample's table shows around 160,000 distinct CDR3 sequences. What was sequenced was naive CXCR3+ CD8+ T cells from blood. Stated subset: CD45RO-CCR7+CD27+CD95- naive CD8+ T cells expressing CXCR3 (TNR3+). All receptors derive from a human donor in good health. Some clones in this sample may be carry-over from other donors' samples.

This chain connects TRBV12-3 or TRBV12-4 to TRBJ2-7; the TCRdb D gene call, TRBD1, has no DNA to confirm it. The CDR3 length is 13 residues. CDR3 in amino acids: CASSLNSGYEQYF.

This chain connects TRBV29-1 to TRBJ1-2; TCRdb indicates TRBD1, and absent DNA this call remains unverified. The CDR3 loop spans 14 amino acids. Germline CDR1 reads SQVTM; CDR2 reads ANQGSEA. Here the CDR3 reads CSVESPDTYYGYTF.

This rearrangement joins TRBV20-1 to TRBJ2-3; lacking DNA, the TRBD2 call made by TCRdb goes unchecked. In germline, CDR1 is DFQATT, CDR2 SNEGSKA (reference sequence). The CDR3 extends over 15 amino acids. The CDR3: CSATPLAGVTDTQYF.

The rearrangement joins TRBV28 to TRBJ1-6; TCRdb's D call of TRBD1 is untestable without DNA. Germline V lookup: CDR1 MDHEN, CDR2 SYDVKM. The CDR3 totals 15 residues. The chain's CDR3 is CASSYSLRENSPLHF. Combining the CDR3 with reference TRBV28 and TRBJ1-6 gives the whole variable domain DVKVTQSSRYLVKRTGEKVFLECVQDMDHENMFWYRQDPGLGLRLIYFSYDVKMKEKGDIPEGYSVSREKKERFSLILESASTNQTSMYLCASSYSLRENSPLHFGNGTRLTVT.

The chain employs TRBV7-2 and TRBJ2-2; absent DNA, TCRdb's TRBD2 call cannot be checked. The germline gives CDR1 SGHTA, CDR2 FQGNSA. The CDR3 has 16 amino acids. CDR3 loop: CASSSLSGTITGELFF.

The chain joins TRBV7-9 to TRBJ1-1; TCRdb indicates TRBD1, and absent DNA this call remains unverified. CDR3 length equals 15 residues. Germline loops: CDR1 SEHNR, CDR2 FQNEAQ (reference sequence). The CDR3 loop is CASSLGTTDGTEAFF.

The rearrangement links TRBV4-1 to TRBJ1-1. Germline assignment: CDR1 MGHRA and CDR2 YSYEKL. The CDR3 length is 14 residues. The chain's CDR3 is CASSQVWGPTEAFF.

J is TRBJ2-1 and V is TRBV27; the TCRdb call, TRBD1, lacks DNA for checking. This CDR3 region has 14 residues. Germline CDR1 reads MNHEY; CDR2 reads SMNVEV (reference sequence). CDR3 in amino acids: CASSSAGLNNEQFF.

Here the CDR3 reads CAWSVGAGPYNEQFF. The chain uses TRBV30 and TRBJ2-1; no DNA is available, so the TRBD2 call from TCRdb remains unchecked. The CDR3 is made up of 15 amino acids. Germline CDR1 is GTSNPN and CDR2 is SVGIG (reference sequence). The variable domain in full, completed from reference TRBV30 and TRBJ2-1, reads SQTIHQWPATLVQPVGSPLSLECTVEGTSNPNLYWYRQAAGRGLQLLFYSVGIGQISSEVPQNLSASRPQDRQFILSSKKLLLSDSGFYLCAWSVGAGPYNEQFFGPGTRLTVL.

The CDR3: CARDSGSYNEQFF. The chain joins TRBV30 to TRBJ2-1. The CDR3 runs 13 residues. Germline CDR1 reads GTSNPN; CDR2 reads SVGIG (reference sequence).

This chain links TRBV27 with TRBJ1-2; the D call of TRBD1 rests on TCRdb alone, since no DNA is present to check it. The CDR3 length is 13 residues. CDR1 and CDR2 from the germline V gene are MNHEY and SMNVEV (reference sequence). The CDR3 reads CASRFQGNYGYTF.

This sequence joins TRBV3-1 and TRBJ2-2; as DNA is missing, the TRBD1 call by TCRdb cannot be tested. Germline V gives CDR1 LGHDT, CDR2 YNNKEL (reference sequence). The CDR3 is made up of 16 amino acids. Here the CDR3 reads CASSQFDIGDTGELFF.

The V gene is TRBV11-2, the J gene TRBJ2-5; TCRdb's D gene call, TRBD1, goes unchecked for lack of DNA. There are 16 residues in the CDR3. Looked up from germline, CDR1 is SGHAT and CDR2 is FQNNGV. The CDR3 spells CASSLAYRGPVETQYF. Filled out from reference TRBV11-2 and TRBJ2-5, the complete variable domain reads EAGVAQSPRYKIIEKRQSVAFWCNPISGHATLYWYQQILGQGPKLLIQFQNNGVVDDSQLPKDRFSAERLKGVDSTLKIQPAKLEDSAVYLCASSLAYRGPVETQYFGPGTRLLVL.

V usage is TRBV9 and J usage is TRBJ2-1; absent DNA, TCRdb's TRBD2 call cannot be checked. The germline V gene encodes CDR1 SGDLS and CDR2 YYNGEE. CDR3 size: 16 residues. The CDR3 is CASSGPSGGACYEQFF.

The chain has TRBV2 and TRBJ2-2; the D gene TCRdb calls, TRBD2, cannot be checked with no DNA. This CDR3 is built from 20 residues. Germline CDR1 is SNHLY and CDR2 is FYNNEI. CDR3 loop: CASSDPGTSGGRWGTGELFF.